The rows below give T cell receptor beta chains drawn from one sample of a study of CD8+ T cells in alopecia areata. Profiling relied on immunoSEQ multiplex PCR, and the TCRdb table lists in-frame clones only, not all of them. The sample includes about 82,000 clones, roughly half of them seen just once. Sequencing was performed on NKG2D-high CD8+ T cells sorted from blood. These receptors came from a human donor with alopecia areata. Each CDR3 is given with its conserved first and last residue. Each record gives: J gene, clone size, CDR3 length, V gene, D gene, CDR3 DNA, CDR3 protein. D genes are given only for firm matches. Not all rows give a size; the values are once, few, many and, for expanded clones, a class.

J: TRBJ2-3
size: -
length: 16
V: TRBV28
D: -
DNA: TGTGCCAGCAGCCGAGTTAGCCCTGGGGACACAGATACGCAGTATTTT
CDR3: CASSRVSPGDTDTQYF

J: TRBJ2-1
size: -
length: 12
V: TRBV30
D: -
DNA: TGTGCCTGGAGTCTTAACCGGAATGAGCAGTTCTTC
CDR3: CAWSLNRNEQFF

J: TRBJ1-2
size: -
length: 18
V: TRBV7-2
D: -
DNA: TGTGCCAGCAGCTTAGGAATCCCGGCGCATGGGATGGACTATGGCTACACCTTC
CDR3: CASSLGIPAHGMDYGYTF

J: TRBJ1-1
size: -
length: 14
V: TRBV29-1
D: TRBD1
DNA: TGCAGCGTCCCGGGACAGGGCGGGTGGACTGAAGCTTTCTTT
CDR3: CSVPGQGGWTEAFF

J: TRBJ2-3
size: few
length: 13
V: TRBV28
D: -
DNA: TGTGCCAGCTCCGGGGTTCTCACAGATACGCAGTATTTT
CDR3: CASSGVLTDTQYF

J: TRBJ2-7
size: few
length: 13
V: TRBV13
D: -
DNA: TGTGCCAGCAGCTCGGGCAGATCCTACGAGCAGTACTTC
CDR3: CASSSGRSYEQYF

J: TRBJ2-3
size: once
length: 14
V: TRBV5-1
D: -
DNA: TGCGCCAGCAGCTCTTGGGGTAGCACAGATACGCAGTATTTT
CDR3: CASSSWGSTDTQYF

J: TRBJ2-7
size: medium-sized
length: 14
V: TRBV28
D: -
DNA: TGTGCCAGCAGTTCCAAGGAGAGTCTCCACGAGCAGTACTTC
CDR3: CASSSKESLHEQYF

J: TRBJ2-3
size: -
length: 14
V: TRBV7-3
D: -
DNA: TGTGCCAGCAGCTTGACGGGGGGCACAGATACGCAGTATTTT
CDR3: CASSLTGGTDTQYF

J: TRBJ2-3
size: few
length: 16
V: TRBV19
D: TRBD1
DNA: TGTGCCAGTAGGCCCTCCACAGGGGGAAGCACAGATACGCAGTATTTT
CDR3: CASRPSTGGSTDTQYF

J: TRBJ2-1
size: few
length: 13
V: TRBV29-1
D: TRBD2
DNA: TGCAGCGTCCAGGGAGGGTTGGTTCTTGAGCAGTTCTTC
CDR3: CSVQGGLVLEQFF

J: TRBJ2-1
size: -
length: 12
V: TRBV29-1
D: -
DNA: TGCAGCGTTGCGGACGGATACAATGAGCAGTTCTTC
CDR3: CSVADGYNEQFF

J: TRBJ2-3
size: many
length: 14
V: TRBV7-9
D: -
DNA: TGTGCCAGCAGCCCCGACGTGGGGTTAGATACGCAGTATTTT
CDR3: CASSPDVGLDTQYF

J: TRBJ2-7
size: -
length: 13
V: TRBV7-9
D: -
DNA: TGTGCCAGCAGCTGGGCGACAGTCCACGAGCAGTACTTC
CDR3: CASSWATVHEQYF

J: TRBJ1-2
size: -
length: 12
V: TRBV29-1
D: -
DNA: TGCAGCGTCGCCGGGGAGGGCTATGGCTACACCTTC
CDR3: CSVAGEGYGYTF

J: TRBJ2-2
size: few
length: 14
V: TRBV29-1
D: TRBD1
DNA: TGCAGCGTTGACCCAGGGGGCCAGACCGGGGAGCTGTTTTTT
CDR3: CSVDPGGQTGELFF

J: TRBJ2-5
size: -
length: 15
V: TRBV5-1
D: TRBD2
DNA: TGCGCCAGCAGCTTAACTAGCGGGGAGTTAGAGACCCAGTACTTC
CDR3: CASSLTSGELETQYF

J: TRBJ2-1
size: -
length: 13
V: TRBV5-1
D: -
DNA: TGCGCCAGCAGGGGATCCACCTATAATGAGCAGTTCTTC
CDR3: CASRGSTYNEQFF

J: TRBJ2-7
size: medium-sized
length: 15
V: TRBV6-6
D: TRBD2
DNA: TGTGCCAGCAGCCGAGGGACTAGCGGGTCCTACGAGCAGTACTTC
CDR3: CASSRGTSGSYEQYF

J: TRBJ2-3
size: few
length: 10
V: TRBV28
D: -
DNA: TGTGCCAGCAGTTTTAATACGCAGTATTTT
CDR3: CASSFNTQYF

J: TRBJ2-1
size: -
length: 14
V: TRBV4-1
D: -
DNA: TGCGCCAGCAGCCAAGTACAGAACTACAATGAGCAGTTCTTC
CDR3: CASSQVQNYNEQFF

J: TRBJ2-7
size: few
length: 15
V: TRBV29-1
D: -
DNA: TGCAGCGTTGAAGTACCGGGGAGCGGCGCCTACGAGCAGTACTTC
CDR3: CSVEVPGSGAYEQYF

J: TRBJ1-5
size: -
length: 16
V: TRBV2
D: -
DNA: TGTGCCAGCAGTGAAAGTTCCCCCTCGAGCAATCAGCCCCAGCATTTT
CDR3: CASSESSPSSNQPQHF

J: TRBJ2-2
size: few
length: 14
V: TRBV30
D: -
DNA: TGTGCCTGGAGTGGAGGCGGGAACACCGGGGAGCTGTTTTTT
CDR3: CAWSGGGNTGELFF

J: TRBJ2-3
size: few
length: 15
V: TRBV29-1
D: TRBD2
DNA: TGCAGCGTTGATACGGTGGGACTAGACACAGATACGCAGTATTTT
CDR3: CSVDTVGLDTDTQYF

J: TRBJ2-2
size: -
length: 13
V: TRBV4-1
D: -
DNA: TGCGCCAGCAGCCAACAGGTTACCGGGGAGCTGTTTTTT
CDR3: CASSQQVTGELFF

J: TRBJ1-1
size: few
length: 12
V: TRBV29-1
D: TRBD1
DNA: TGCAGCGTGTACAGGGGTTCCACTGAAGCTTTCTTT
CDR3: CSVYRGSTEAFF

J: TRBJ2-1
size: -
length: 13
V: TRBV6-5
D: -
DNA: TGTGCCAGCAGTTTTGGGGTCAACAATGAGCAGTTCTTC
CDR3: CASSFGVNNEQFF

J: TRBJ2-1
size: few
length: 11
V: TRBV5-4
D: -
DNA: TGTGCCAGCAGCGACATCAATGAGCAGTTCTTC
CDR3: CASSDINEQFF

J: TRBJ2-5
size: few
length: 13
V: TRBV7-9
D: -
DNA: TGTGCCAGCAGCTTTGGAGGGGAAGAGACCCAGTACTTC
CDR3: CASSFGGEETQYF

J: TRBJ2-3
size: -
length: 14
V: TRBV4-1
D: -
DNA: TGCGCCAGCAGCCAAGATCGAGGTTCAGATACGCAGTATTTT
CDR3: CASSQDRGSDTQYF

J: TRBJ1-5
size: once
length: 13
V: TRBV4-1
D: -
DNA: TGCGCCAGCAGCCAAGCAGTTGATCAGCCCCAGCATTTT
CDR3: CASSQAVDQPQHF

J: TRBJ1-4
size: -
length: 15
V: TRBV5-1
D: -
DNA: TGCGCCAGCAGCTTGGACAACCTAGCTAATGAAAAACTGTTTTTT
CDR3: CASSLDNLANEKLFF

J: TRBJ2-7
size: few
length: 8
V: TRBV29-1
D: -
DNA: TGCAGCGTTGAAGGGAACACTTTC
CDR3: CSVEGNTF

J: TRBJ2-7
size: -
length: 11
V: TRBV6-1
D: -
DNA: TGTGCCAGCATTGGCTCCTACGAGCAGTACTTC
CDR3: CASIGSYEQYF

J: TRBJ2-7
size: few
length: 15
V: TRBV29-1
D: TRBD1
DNA: TGCAGCGTTGTGGTGCAGGGGGCCTCCTCCTACGAGCAGTACTTC
CDR3: CSVVVQGASSYEQYF

J: TRBJ2-7
size: -
length: 10
V: TRBV28
D: -
DNA: TGTGCCAGCAAGGGAGGAGAGCAGTACTTC
CDR3: CASKGGEQYF

J: TRBJ2-3
size: once
length: 18
V: TRBV7-2
D: TRBD2
DNA: TGTGCCAGCAGCTTATCGCTAGCGGGGGACCCAAGCACAGATACGCAGTATTTT
CDR3: CASSLSLAGDPSTDTQYF